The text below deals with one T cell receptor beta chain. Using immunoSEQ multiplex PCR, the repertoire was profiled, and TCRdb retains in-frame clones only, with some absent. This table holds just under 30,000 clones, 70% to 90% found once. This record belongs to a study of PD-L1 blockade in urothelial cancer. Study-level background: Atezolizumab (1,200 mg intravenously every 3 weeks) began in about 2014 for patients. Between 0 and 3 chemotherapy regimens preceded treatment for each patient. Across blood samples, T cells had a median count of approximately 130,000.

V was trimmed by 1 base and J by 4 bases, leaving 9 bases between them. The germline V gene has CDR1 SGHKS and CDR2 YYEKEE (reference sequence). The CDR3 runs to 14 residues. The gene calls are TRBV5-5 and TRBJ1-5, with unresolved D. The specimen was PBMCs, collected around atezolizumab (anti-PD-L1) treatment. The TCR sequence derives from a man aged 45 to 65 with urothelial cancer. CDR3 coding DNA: TGTGCCAGCAGCTTGATGGGAGAAAATCAGCCCCAGCATTTT. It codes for CASSLMGENQPQHF.